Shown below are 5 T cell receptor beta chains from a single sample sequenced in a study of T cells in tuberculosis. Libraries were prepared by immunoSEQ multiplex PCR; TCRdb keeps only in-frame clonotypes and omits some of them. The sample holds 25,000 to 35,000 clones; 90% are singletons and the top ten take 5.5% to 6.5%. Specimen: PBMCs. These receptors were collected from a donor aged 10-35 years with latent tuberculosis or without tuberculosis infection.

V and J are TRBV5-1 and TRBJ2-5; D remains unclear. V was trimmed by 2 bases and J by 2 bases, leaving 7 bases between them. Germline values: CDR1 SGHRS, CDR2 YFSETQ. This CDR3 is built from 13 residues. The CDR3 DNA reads TGCGCCAGCAGCTTCCGCAGGCAAGAGACCCAGTACTTC. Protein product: CASSFRRQETQYF. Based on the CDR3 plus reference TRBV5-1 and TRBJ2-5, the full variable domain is KAGVTQTPRYLIKTRGQQVTLSCSPISGHRSVSWYQQTPGQGLQFLFEYFSETQRNKGNFPGRFSGRQFSNSRSEMNVSTLELGDSALYLCASSFRRQETQYFGPGTRLLVL.

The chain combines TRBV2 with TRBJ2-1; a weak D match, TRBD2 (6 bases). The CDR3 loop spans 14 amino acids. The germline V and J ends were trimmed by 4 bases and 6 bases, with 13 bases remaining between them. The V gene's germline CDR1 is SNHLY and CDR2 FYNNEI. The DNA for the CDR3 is TGTGCCAGCAGTGCCCGACTAGGGAGCAATGAGCAGTTCTTC. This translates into CASSARLGSNEQFF.

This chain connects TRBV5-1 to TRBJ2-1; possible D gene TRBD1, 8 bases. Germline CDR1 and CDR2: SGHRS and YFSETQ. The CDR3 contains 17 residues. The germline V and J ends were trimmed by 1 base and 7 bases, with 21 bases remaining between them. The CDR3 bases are TGCGCCAGCAGCTTGTTTTGGTCCACAGGGGGAGGGAATGAGCAGTTCTTC. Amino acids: CASSLFWSTGGGNEQFF.

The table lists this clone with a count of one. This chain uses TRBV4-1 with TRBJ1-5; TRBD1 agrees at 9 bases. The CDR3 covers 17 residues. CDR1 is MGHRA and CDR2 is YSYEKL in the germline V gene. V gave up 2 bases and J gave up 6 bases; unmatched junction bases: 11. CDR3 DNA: TGCGCCAGCAGCCAATTCCTAGACAGGGGGTCGACTCAGCCCCAGCATTTT. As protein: CASSQFLDRGSTQPQHF.

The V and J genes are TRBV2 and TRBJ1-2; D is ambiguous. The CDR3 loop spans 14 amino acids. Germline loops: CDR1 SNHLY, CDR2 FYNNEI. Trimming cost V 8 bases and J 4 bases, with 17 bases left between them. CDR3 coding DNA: TGTGCCAGCGCTGACCGGCAGACAATCTATGGCTACACCTTC. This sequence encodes CASADRQTIYGYTF. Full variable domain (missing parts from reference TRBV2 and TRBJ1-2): EPEVTQTPSHQVTQMGQEVILRCVPISNHLYFYWYRQILGQKVEFLVSFYNNEISEKSEIFDDQFSVERPDGSNFTLKIRSTKLEDSAMYFCASADRQTIYGYTFGSGTRLTVV.